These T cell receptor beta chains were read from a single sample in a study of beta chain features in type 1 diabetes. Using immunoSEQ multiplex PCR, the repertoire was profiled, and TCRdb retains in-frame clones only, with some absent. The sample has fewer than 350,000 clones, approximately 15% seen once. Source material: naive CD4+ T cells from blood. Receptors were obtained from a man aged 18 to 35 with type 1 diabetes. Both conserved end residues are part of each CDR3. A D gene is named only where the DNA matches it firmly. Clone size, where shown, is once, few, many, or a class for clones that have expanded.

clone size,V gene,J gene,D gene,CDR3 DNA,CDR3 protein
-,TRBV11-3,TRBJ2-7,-,TGTGCCAGCAGCTTAGATGCGTCCTACGAGCAGTACTTC,CASSLDASYEQYF
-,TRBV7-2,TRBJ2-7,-,TGTGCCAGCAGCTTGTATAGAGGAGAGCAGTACTTC,CASSLYRGEQYF
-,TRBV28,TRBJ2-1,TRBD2,TGTGCCAGCAGTTTATTAGCGGGACGGGGGAGTAGCTCCTACAATGAGCAGTTCTTC,CASSLLAGRGSSSYNEQFF
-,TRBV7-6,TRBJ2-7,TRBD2,TGTGCCAGCAGCTTAGAAACGGGGGAGGGCTACGAGCAGTACTTC,CASSLETGEGYEQYF
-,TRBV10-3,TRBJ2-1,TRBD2,TGTGCCATCAGTGGACTAGCGGGAGCGGGGGGTGAGCAGTTCTTC,CAISGLAGAGGEQFF
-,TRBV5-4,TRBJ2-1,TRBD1,TGTGCCAGCAGCGGGACAGGGAGCCATGAGCAGTTCTTC,CASSGTGSHEQFF
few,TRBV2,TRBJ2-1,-,TGTGCCAGCGGTAGCTCCTACAATGAGCAGTTCTTC,CASGSSYNEQFF
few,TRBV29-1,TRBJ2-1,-,TGCAGCGTTTCAGACGGCCGGGATGAGCAGTTCTTC,CSVSDGRDEQFF
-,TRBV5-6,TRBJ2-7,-,TGTGCCAGCAGCTCAGGGGTAGGGGACACCTACGAGCAGTACTTC,CASSSGVGDTYEQYF
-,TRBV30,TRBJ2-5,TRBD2,TGTGCCTCCTCACGGGGTGGGACTAGTTGGCAAGAGACCCAGTACTTC,CASSRGGTSWQETQYF
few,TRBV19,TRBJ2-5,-,TGTGCCAGTAGGAATACGGGGGTCGAGACCCAGTACTTC,CASRNTGVETQYF
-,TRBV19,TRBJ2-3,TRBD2,TGTGCCACATACGAGCGGGATACAGATACGCAGTATTTT,CATYERDTDTQYF
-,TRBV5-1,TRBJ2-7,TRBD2,TGCGCCAGCAGCTCCCGGACTAGCGGCTACGAGCAGTACTTC,CASSSRTSGYEQYF
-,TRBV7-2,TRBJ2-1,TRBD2,TGTGCCAGCAGCCTTAGCGGGAGATATCCCGGGAATGAGCAGTTCTTC,CASSLSGRYPGNEQFF
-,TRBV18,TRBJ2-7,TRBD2,TGTGCCAGCTCACCACGTAGCGGGAGCCCTCTCGACGAGCAGTACTTC,CASSPRSGSPLDEQYF
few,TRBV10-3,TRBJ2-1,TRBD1,TGTGCCATCAGGGGGACAGGGGCCTCCTACAATGAGCAGTTCTTC,CAIRGTGASYNEQFF
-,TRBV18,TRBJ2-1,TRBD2,TGTGCCAGCTCACCTACTCGAGCGGGAGGGCGGTTGAATGAGCAGTTCTTC,CASSPTRAGGRLNEQFF
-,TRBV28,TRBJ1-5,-,TGTGCCAGCAACGGGGGGCATGGTCAGCCCCAGCATTTT,CASNGGHGQPQHF
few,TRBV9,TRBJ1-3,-,TGTGCCAGCAGCCGAGCCCAGGGATCCGGAAACACCATATATTTT,CASSRAQGSGNTIYF
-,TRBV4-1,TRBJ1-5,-,TGCGCCAGCAGCCGGCCGGGAGGTGCTCAGCCCCAGCATTTT,CASSRPGGAQPQHF
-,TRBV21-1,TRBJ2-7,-,TGTGCCAGCAGCCCAGTGGACGGACTAGCGGGCCGCGAGCAGTACTTC,CASSPVDGLAGREQYF
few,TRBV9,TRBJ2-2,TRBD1,TGTGCCAGCAGCGTAGGTCAGGGGGCTATCGGGGAGCTGTTTTTT,CASSVGQGAIGELFF
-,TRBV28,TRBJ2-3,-,TGTGCCAGCAGTTCCCTCAAGCCAGGGGCCACTTTT,CASSSLKPGATF
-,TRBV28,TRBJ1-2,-,TGTGCCAGCAGTTTATCTGACAGAGCCTATGGCTACACCTTC,CASSLSDRAYGYTF
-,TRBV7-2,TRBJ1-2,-,TGTGCCAGCAGGAAACCGGGACAAGAGAACTATGGCTACACCTTC,CASRKPGQENYGYTF
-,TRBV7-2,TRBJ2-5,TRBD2,TGTGCCAGCAGGTCTAGCGGGGGGGCATATGAGACCCAGTACTTC,CASRSSGGAYETQYF
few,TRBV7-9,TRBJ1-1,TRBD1,TGTGCCAGCAGCCCCGGACAGGGGGGAACTGAAGCTTTCTTT,CASSPGQGGTEAFF